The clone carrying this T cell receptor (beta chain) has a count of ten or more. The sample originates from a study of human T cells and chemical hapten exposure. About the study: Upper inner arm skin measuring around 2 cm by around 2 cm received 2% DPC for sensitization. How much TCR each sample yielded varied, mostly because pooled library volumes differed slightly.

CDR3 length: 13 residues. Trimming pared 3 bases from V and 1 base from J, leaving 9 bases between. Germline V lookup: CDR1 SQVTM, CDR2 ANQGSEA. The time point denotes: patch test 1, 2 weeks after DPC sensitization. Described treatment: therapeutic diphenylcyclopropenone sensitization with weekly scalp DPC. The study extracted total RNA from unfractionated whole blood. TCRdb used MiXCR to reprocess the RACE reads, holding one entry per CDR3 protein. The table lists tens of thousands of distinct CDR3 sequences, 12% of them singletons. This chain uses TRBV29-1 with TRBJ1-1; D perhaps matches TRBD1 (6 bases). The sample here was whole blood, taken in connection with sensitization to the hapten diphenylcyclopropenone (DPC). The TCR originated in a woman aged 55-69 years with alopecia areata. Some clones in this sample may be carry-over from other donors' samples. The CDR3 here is CSVEGGQNTEAFF. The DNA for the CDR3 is TGCAGCGTTGAGGGGGGCCAGAACACTGAAGCTTTCTTT.